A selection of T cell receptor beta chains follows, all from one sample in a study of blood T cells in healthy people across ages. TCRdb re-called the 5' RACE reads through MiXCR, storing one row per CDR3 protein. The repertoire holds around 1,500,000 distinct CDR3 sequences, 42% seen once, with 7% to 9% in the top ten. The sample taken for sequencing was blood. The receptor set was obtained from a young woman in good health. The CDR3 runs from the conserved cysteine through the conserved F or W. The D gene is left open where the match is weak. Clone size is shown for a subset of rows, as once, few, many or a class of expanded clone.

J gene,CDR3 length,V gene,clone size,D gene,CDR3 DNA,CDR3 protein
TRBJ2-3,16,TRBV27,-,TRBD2,TGTGCCAGCAGAGGCCTAGCGGGGACCTACACAGATACGCAGTATTTT,CASRGLAGTYTDTQYF
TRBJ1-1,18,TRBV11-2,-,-,TGTGCCAGCAGCCCCCTTGACCCCCGGCTGCGGGAGAATACTGAAGCTTTCTTT,CASSPLDPRLRENTEAFF
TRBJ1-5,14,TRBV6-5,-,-,TGTGCCAGCAGTTACTCGGGGGTGGATCAGCCCCAGCATTTT,CASSYSGVDQPQHF
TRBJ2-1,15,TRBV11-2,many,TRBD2,TGTGCCAGCAGCCAAACTAGCGGGCCTTTGAATGAGCAGTTCTTC,CASSQTSGPLNEQFF
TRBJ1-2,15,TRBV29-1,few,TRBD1,TGCAGCGCCCATCATGGGGGACAGGGATTCTATGGCTACACCTTC,CSAHHGGQGFYGYTF
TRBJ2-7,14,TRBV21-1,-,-,TGTGCCAGCCGGTTCCAGTGGCGAACCTACGAGCAGTACTTC,CASRFQWRTYEQYF
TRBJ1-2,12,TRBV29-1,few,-,TGCAGCGACGGGGGGGAGGGGCGAGGCTACACCTTC,CSDGGEGRGYTF
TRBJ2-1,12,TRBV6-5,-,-,TGTGCCAGCAGTATGGGGCGGAATGAGCAGTTCTTC,CASSMGRNEQFF
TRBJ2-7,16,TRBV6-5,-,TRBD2,TGTGCCAGCAGTTACGCGTCTAGCGGGAGCTCCTACGAGCAGTACTTC,CASSYASSGSSYEQYF
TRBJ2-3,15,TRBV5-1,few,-,TGCGCCAGCAGCTTGGGTGCTACACTCACAGATACGCAGTATTTT,CASSLGATLTDTQYF
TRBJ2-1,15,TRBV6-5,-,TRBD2,TGTGCCAGCAGTACTCTAGCGGGAATCTACAATGAGCAGTTCTTC,CASSTLAGIYNEQFF
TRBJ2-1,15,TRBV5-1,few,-,TGCGCCAGCAGCCGAGGGCCCAGCCAGGATTATGAGCAGTTCTTC,CASSRGPSQDYEQFF
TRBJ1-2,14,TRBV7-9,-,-,TGTGCCAGCAGCCCTCCGGTGGGGAGTAGTGGCTACACCTTC,CASSPPVGSSGYTF
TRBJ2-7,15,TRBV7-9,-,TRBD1,TGTGCCAGCAGCTACCGGACAGGGGTATTTCATGAGCAGTACTTC,CASSYRTGVFHEQYF
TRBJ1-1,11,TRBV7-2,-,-,TGTGCCAGCAGCCCCAAATATGAAGCTTTCTTT,CASSPKYEAFF
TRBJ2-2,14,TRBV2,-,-,TGTGCCAGCAGGACGGACTCAAAAACCGGGGAGCTGTTTTTT,CASRTDSKTGELFF
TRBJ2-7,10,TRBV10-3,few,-,TGTGCCACGCGGGAATACGAGCAGTACTTC,CATREYEQYF
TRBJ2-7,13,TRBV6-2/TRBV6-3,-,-,TGTGCCAGCAGTTACTCGACAGTCTACGAGCAGTACTTC,CASSYSTVYEQYF
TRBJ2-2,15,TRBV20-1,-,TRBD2,TGCAGTGCTCGGACTAGCGGCACTTACACCGGGGAGCTGTTTTTT,CSARTSGTYTGELFF
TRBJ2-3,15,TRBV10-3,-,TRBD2,TGTGCCATCGGTGGCGGGGGGCAGAGACAAGATACGCAGTATTTT,CAIGGGGQRQDTQYF
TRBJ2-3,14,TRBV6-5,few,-,TGTGCCAGCAGTTACCGGACTGTCACAGATACGCAGTATTTT,CASSYRTVTDTQYF
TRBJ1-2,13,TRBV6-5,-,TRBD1,TGTGCCAGCGGGGACAGGGTAAACTATGGCTACACCTTC,CASGDRVNYGYTF
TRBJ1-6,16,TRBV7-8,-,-,TGTGCCAGCAGCTTAGCGGGGGGGGCTGGCAATTCACCCCTCCACTTT,CASSLAGGAGNSPLHF
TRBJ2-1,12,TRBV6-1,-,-,TGTGCCAGTCGGACTGACGCTAATGAGCAGTTCTTC,CASRTDANEQFF
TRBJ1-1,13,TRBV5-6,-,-,TGTGCCAGCAGCTTTAGTGGTTCCCAACAAGCTTTCTTT,CASSFSGSQQAFF
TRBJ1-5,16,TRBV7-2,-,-,TGTGCCAGCAGCTTAGGGGTACCGGGTCCCGGTCAGCCCCAGCATTTT,CASSLGVPGPGQPQHF
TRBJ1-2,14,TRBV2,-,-,TGTGCCAGCAGTGAAGACAGGGCTAACTATGGCTACACCTTC,CASSEDRANYGYTF
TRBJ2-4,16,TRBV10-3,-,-,TGTGCCATCAGTGAGTCGACCGGGCCGCTTAAAAACATTCAGTACTTC,CAISESTGPLKNIQYF
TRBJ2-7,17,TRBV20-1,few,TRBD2,TGCAGTGCTAGAGCGACTAGCGGGGCCTTCCCCACCTACGAGCAGTACTTC,CSARATSGAFPTYEQYF
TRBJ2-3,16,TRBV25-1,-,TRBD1,TGTGCCAGCAGTGGGACCGGGACAGGGGACACAGATACGCAGTATTTT,CASSGTGTGDTDTQYF
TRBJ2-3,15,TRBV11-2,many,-,TGTGCCAGCAGCTTAGTGCCCGGCAACTGGGATACGCAGTATTTT,CASSLVPGNWDTQYF
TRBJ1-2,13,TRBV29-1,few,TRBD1,TGCAGCGTCGCGACAGGGGATAACTATGGCTACACCTTC,CSVATGDNYGYTF
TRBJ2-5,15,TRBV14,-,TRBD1,TGTGCCAGCAGCCCCACGGACAGGGGGCTAGAGACCCAGTACTTC,CASSPTDRGLETQYF
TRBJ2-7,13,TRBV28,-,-,TGTGCCAGCAGTACGGGACACCCTTACGAGCAGTACTTC,CASSTGHPYEQYF
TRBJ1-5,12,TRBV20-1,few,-,TGCAGTGCTAGTTCGGCGGATCAGCCCCAGCATTTT,CSASSADQPQHF
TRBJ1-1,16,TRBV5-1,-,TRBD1,TGCGCCAGCAGCCCAAGACAGGGGGACATGAACACTGAAGCTTTCTTT,CASSPRQGDMNTEAFF
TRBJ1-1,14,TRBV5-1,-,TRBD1,TGCGCCAGCAGCGCCTCCGGGACAGGGGCGGGAGCTTTCTTT,CASSASGTGAGAFF